This T cell receptor (beta chain) was sequenced during a study of identical twins' blood T cells. Study-level information: About 50 million reads came from about 12 libraries, six alpha, six beta.

TCRdb recomputed calls from the 5' RACE reads with MiXCR, one row per CDR3 protein. The data show fewer than 450,000 distinct CDR3 sequences, more than 25% seen once. Per the germline V gene, CDR1 is SQVTM and CDR2 is ANQGSEA. The CDR3 loop spans 12 amino acids. The chain combines TRBV29-1 with TRBJ1-1; 10 bases are shared with TRBD1. The clonotype was recovered from a woman aged 18-55 years in good health. The source material was PBMCs. The CDR3 DNA reads as TGCGGCGCTGGACAGGGGGAGACTGAAGCTTTCTTT. Translation gives CGAGQGETEAFF.